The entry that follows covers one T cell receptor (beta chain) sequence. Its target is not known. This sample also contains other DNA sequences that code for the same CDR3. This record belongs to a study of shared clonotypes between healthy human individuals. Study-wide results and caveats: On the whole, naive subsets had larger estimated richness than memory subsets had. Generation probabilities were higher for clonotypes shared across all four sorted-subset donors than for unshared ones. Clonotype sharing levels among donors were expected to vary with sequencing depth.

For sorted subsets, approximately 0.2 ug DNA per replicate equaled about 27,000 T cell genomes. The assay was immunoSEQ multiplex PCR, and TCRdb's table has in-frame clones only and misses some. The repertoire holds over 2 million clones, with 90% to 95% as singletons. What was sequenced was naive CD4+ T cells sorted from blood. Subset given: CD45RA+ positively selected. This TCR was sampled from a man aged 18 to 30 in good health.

The CDR3 nucleotides read TGTGCCAGCAGTGAAGAGGTCCAGGAGACCCAGTACTTC. Encoded protein: CASSEEVQETQYF. The V call is TRBV2, the J call TRBJ2-5; no definite D call. Trimming left V 1 base short and J 5 bases short, with 8 bases between. This CDR3 has 13 residues. Germline V gene data show CDR1 as SNHLY and CDR2 as FYNNEI.